This T cell receptor (beta chain) comes out of a study of blood T cell repertoires in COVID-19. TCRdb's table, derived via immunoSEQ multiplex PCR, lists solely in-frame clones and lacks some. The sample yields under 100,000 clones, around four fifths seen once. In regard to this clone: This specimen includes other DNA sequences encoding the same CDR3.

Germline CDR1 SGHAT, CDR2 FQNNGV. Trimming pared 0 bases from V and 3 bases from J, leaving 12 bases between. This CDR3 comprises 15 residues. Material: peripheral blood. The rearrangement uses TRBV11-2 and TRBJ2-7; maybe TRBD1 (7 bases). The source of this sequence is a woman in her 70s with active or convalescent COVID-19. The CDR3 sequence: CASSLDRQGGYEQYF. CDR3 coding DNA: TGTGCCAGCAGCTTAGATCGGCAGGGGGGCTACGAGCAGTACTTC.